These T cell receptor beta chains were read from a single sample in a study of blood T cell repertoires in COVID-19. Measured with immunoSEQ multiplex PCR; TCRdb has only the in-frame clones, and not every one. The top ten hold around 0.91% of the sample, which has 55,000 to 85,000 clones, more than 75% seen once. Sequenced material: peripheral blood. Source of these receptors: a woman in her 70s with acute or convalescent COVID-19. Each CDR3 is given with its conserved first and last residue. A D gene is named only where the DNA matches it firmly. Not every row has a clone size; where given, it reads once, few, many or a size class.

V gene	D gene	J gene	clone size	CDR3 DNA	CDR3 protein
TRBV12-3/TRBV12-4	TRBD1	TRBJ1-1	-	TGTGCCAGCACCTTAGACAGGGCGTCTGAAGCTTTCTTT	CASTLDRASEAFF
TRBV5-1	-	TRBJ1-2	-	TGCGCCAGCAGAGATTCAGGAAGGTCTAACTATGGCTACACCTTC	CASRDSGRSNYGYTF
TRBV5-5	TRBD1	TRBJ2-5	-	TGTGCCAGCAGCTCGGTTGACAGGGGAGAGACCCAGTACTTC	CASSSVDRGETQYF
TRBV6-2/TRBV6-3	-	TRBJ1-2	once	TGTGCCAGCAGCCCGGGGCCGGTATATGGCTACACCTTC	CASSPGPVYGYTF
TRBV7-6	TRBD2	TRBJ2-1	few	TGTGCCAGCAGCTTAAGGGCTAGCGGGGGGAACAATGAGCAGTTCTTC	CASSLRASGGNNEQFF
TRBV19	-	TRBJ2-7	-	TGTGCCAGTAGTGCACGGACTGAACCCTCCTACGAGCAGTACTTC	CASSARTEPSYEQYF
TRBV7-9	-	TRBJ2-7	-	TGTGCCAGCACGACTGGTGGCGGGGTAACCTACGAGCAGTACTTC	CASTTGGGVTYEQYF
TRBV2	TRBD1	TRBJ2-7	once	TGTGCCAGCAGTGAATCGTCTCAGGGGGTGGGTGAGCAGTACTTC	CASSESSQGVGEQYF
TRBV7-2	-	TRBJ2-6	-	TGTGCCAGCAGCCCCCCAGGGTCTGGGGCCAACGTCCTGACTTTC	CASSPPGSGANVLTF
TRBV10-3	TRBD1	TRBJ1-6	-	TGTGCCATCAGTACGGGACAGATTAATTCACCCCTCCACTTT	CAISTGQINSPLHF
TRBV6-5	TRBD2	TRBJ2-7	-	TGTGCCAGCAGTGACTCGGGACTAGCGGTCTGGGAGCAGTACTTC	CASSDSGLAVWEQYF
TRBV19	TRBD1	TRBJ1-1	-	TGTGCCAGTAGTACTACGACAGGGGGACACCCCGGGGAAGCTTTCTTT	CASSTTTGGHPGEAFF
TRBV2	TRBD2	TRBJ2-1	-	TGTGCCAGCAGTTTGGGACTAGCGATTAATGAGCAGTTCTTC	CASSLGLAINEQFF
TRBV15	-	TRBJ2-1	-	TGTGCCACCAGCAGTGGGCAGGGGTCGACCTACAATGAGCAGTTCTTC	CATSSGQGSTYNEQFF
TRBV23-1	-	TRBJ2-7	-	TGCGCCAGCAGTCCAACAGGGAGACACTACTTC	CASSPTGRHYF
TRBV28	TRBD2	TRBJ2-3	-	TGTGCCAGCAGTCTAGCGGGCAGGAGCACAGATACGCAGTATTTT	CASSLAGRSTDTQYF
TRBV5-1	-	TRBJ2-5	-	TGCGCCAGCAGCTCGGGTAGGGGTCTGGTAGAGACCCAGTACTTC	CASSSGRGLVETQYF
TRBV19	-	TRBJ1-5	-	TGTGCCAGTAGTACGCAGGTCAATCAGCCCCAGCATTTT	CASSTQVNQPQHF
TRBV19	-	TRBJ2-1	few	TGTGCCAGTAGTATAGAGGAGGGGGCGAGAAGGAATGAGCAGTTCTTC	CASSIEEGARRNEQFF
TRBV5-6	TRBD1	TRBJ1-4	-	TGTGCCAGCAGCTTGTGGCAGGGGGCTGAAAAACTGTTTTTT	CASSLWQGAEKLFF
TRBV7-2	-	TRBJ2-2	few	TGTGCCAGCAGCTTATTAGGGACACTTTCTAACACCGGGGAGCTGTTTTTT	CASSLLGTLSNTGELFF
TRBV30	-	TRBJ1-2	-	TGTGCCTGGGGGGGCTCGGGGGGAACCCATGGCTACACCTTC	CAWGGSGGTHGYTF
TRBV27	-	TRBJ2-7	-	TGTGCCAGCAGTCCCCTTGGAGGAAGCTACGAGCAGTACTTC	CASSPLGGSYEQYF
TRBV6-2/TRBV6-3	-	TRBJ1-1	-	TGTGCCAGCAGTCGGTACACTGAAGCTTTCTTT	CASSRYTEAFF
TRBV6-4	TRBD1	TRBJ1-2	-	TGTGCCAGCAGTGACTCGTCCAGGGGGCCGGATGGCTACACCTTC	CASSDSSRGPDGYTF
TRBV29-1	-	TRBJ2-3	once	TGCAGCGCCCTACAGGGAGGGGCAGATACGCAGTATTTT	CSALQGGADTQYF
TRBV6-5	TRBD1	TRBJ1-1	once	TGTGCCAGCTTAAGGACAGGGGGCTCGAGCACTGAAGCTTTCTTT	CASLRTGGSSTEAFF
TRBV5-6	-	TRBJ1-6	-	TGTGCCAGTCTGCGGCCCGGCTCACCCCTCCACTTT	CASLRPGSPLHF
TRBV7-3	-	TRBJ2-7	-	TGTGCCAGCAGCTTCGACAGATTCAACAACGAGCAGTACTTC	CASSFDRFNNEQYF
TRBV19	-	TRBJ1-2	-	TGTGCCAGCGGCCCCGGGGGTGGCTACACCTTC	CASGPGGGYTF
TRBV6-2/TRBV6-3	-	TRBJ2-3	-	TGTGCCAGCAGTCCAGCGTCAGATACGCAGTATTTT	CASSPASDTQYF
TRBV6-1	TRBD2	TRBJ2-5	-	TGTGCCAGCAGTGACCAGGGAGGGAGAAAGACCCAGTACTTC	CASSDQGGRKTQYF
TRBV4-1	TRBD2	TRBJ2-1	-	TGCGCCAGCAGCCAAGTACGGGGGGGCTACAATGAGCAGTTCTTC	CASSQVRGGYNEQFF
TRBV30	TRBD1	TRBJ2-3	-	TGTGCCTGGAGTCTCGCCGGACAGGGGGCAGATACGCAGTATTTT	CAWSLAGQGADTQYF
TRBV11-2	TRBD2	TRBJ2-3	-	TGTGCCAGCGATGAGGGGGAGCGGGGGACTATCACAGATACGCAGTATTTT	CASDEGERGTITDTQYF
TRBV6-5	-	TRBJ1-5	-	TGTGCCAGCAGTTACGGGCAGGGGAATCAGCCCCAGCATTTT	CASSYGQGNQPQHF
TRBV6-5	TRBD1	TRBJ1-2	-	TGTGCCAGCAGTTCGGCCCGACAGGGAATGGGCTACACCTTC	CASSSARQGMGYTF
TRBV6-5	TRBD1	TRBJ2-7	-	TGTGCCAGCAGCCGGGACAGGACAAACTACGAGCAGTACTTC	CASSRDRTNYEQYF
TRBV2	TRBD1	TRBJ1-1	few	TGTGCCAGCAGTCGGGACAGGGGAGGCACTGAAGCTTTCTTT	CASSRDRGGTEAFF
TRBV5-4	-	TRBJ1-1	once	TGTGCCAGCAGCCCCGGGAGGGAGGAATTGAAAACTGAAGCTTTCTTT	CASSPGREELKTEAFF
TRBV3-1/TRBV3-2	-	TRBJ2-7	-	TGTGCCAGCAGCCAAGATATAGGGGGCTACGAGCAGTACTTC	CASSQDIGGYEQYF